Below, 14 T cell receptor beta chains from the same sample are listed, as sequenced in a study of blood T cell repertoires in COVID-19. Profiled with immunoSEQ multiplex PCR; TCRdb holds only in-frame clones, not every one. The table includes 70,000 to 100,000 clones, around 90% detected once. The sequencing input was peripheral blood. The receptors here all came from a woman aged 55-75 years with COVID-19, enrolled during active disease.

V and J are TRBV28 and TRBJ1-4; D call uncertain. This CDR3 comprises 11 residues. Germline values: CDR1 MDHEN, CDR2 SYDVKM. V was pared by 1 base and J by 11 bases, with 5 bases between. The CDR3 region is CASSLSSKLFF. CDR3 sequence (DNA): TGTGCCAGCAGTTTATCGTCTAAACTGTTTTTT.

This rearrangement joins TRBV6-5 to TRBJ1-5, with D possibly TRBD1 on 6 matching bases. The CDR3 loop spans 11 amino acids. V was shortened by 5 bases and J by 11 bases, with 10 bases between the two germline ends. The germline gives CDR1 MNHEY, CDR2 SVGAGI. The CDR3 protein is CASSNNRAQHF. Written as DNA, the CDR3 is TGTGCCAGCAGTAACAACAGGGCCCAGCATTTT.

Only one count was recorded for this clone. V usage is TRBV7-2 and J usage is TRBJ2-3; D is unclear. V was shortened by 3 bases and J by 0 bases, with 7 bases between the two germline ends. This CDR3 comprises 14 residues. Germline V gene lookup returns CDR1 SGHTA and CDR2 FQGNSA. The CDR3 sequence: CASSFDGSTDTQYF. The CDR3 DNA reads as TGTGCCAGCAGCTTCGACGGGAGCACAGATACGCAGTATTTT.

This clone has only a few counts. The chain couples TRBV28 to TRBJ1-6; possibly TRBD1 for D (5 bases). CDR1 and CDR2 from the germline V gene are MDHEN and SYDVKM. Trimming cost V 5 bases and J 9 bases, with 11 bases left between them. The CDR3 has 13 amino acids. The CDR3 loop reads CASSPPGGSPLHF. The CDR3 DNA follows: TGTGCCAGCAGTCCCCCGGGGGGTTCACCCCTCCACTTT. The full variable domain, its missing parts supplied by reference TRBV28 and TRBJ1-6, is DVKVTQSSRYLVKRTGEKVFLECVQDMDHENMFWYRQDPGLGLRLIYFSYDVKMKEKGDIPEGYSVSREKKERFSLILESASTNQTSMYLCASSPPGGSPLHFGNGTRLTVT.

This rearrangement joins TRBV12-3 or TRBV12-4 to TRBJ1-1; D call uncertain. The germline V and J ends were trimmed by 4 bases and 7 bases, with 7 bases remaining between them. This CDR3 region has 11 residues. The CDR3 DNA is TGTGCCAGCAGTTCGCAGATTGAAGCTTTCTTT. Translating gives CASSSQIEAFF.

The chain is built from TRBV5-1 and TRBJ2-1; maybe TRBD1 (6 bases). CDR3 length: 13 residues. Germline CDR1 reads SGHRS; CDR2 reads YFSETQ. Trimming pared 4 bases from V and 7 bases from J, leaving 12 bases between. The CDR3 bases are TGCGCCAGCAGCCTGGGGGCAGGGAATGAGCAGTTCTTC. Protein product: CASSLGAGNEQFF.

The rearrangement links TRBV25-1 to TRBJ1-3; a weak D match, TRBD1 (5 bases). CDR3 length equals 16 residues. Germline lookup yields CDR1 MGHDK and CDR2 SYGVNS. V dropped 2 bases and J dropped 0 bases, with 11 bases sitting between them. CDR3 loop: CASSEIGGFSGNTIYF. The CDR3 DNA follows: TGTGCCAGCAGTGAAATCGGGGGGTTCTCTGGAAACACCATATATTTT.

The chain recombines TRBV2 with TRBJ1-2; weak D call: TRBD1 (5 bases). The germline V gene has CDR1 SNHLY and CDR2 FYNNEI. The V gene lost 3 bases and the J gene lost 8 bases, with 13 bases spanning the gap. The CDR3 contains 13 residues. The CDR3 region is CASSDQGAGGYTF. The CDR3 nucleotides read TGTGCCAGCAGTGATCAAGGGGCCGGAGGCTACACCTTC.

The V gene is TRBV6-5, the J gene TRBJ1-6; tentatively, D is TRBD1 (5 bases). Trimming shortened V by 6 bases and J by 4 bases, and 7 bases separated the two germline ends. Germline V gene sequence: CDR1 MNHEY, CDR2 SVGAGI. This CDR3 contains 13 residues. The CDR3 protein is CASRTDYNSPLHF. CDR3 DNA: TGTGCCAGCAGGACAGATTATAATTCACCCCTCCACTTT.

This clone was observed a single time. The CDR3 coding sequence is TGTGCCAGCAGCTCCTTAGCGGAGAATTACAATGAGCAGTTCTTC. Translation gives CASSSLAENYNEQFF. The V and J genes are TRBV7-9 and TRBJ2-1; tentatively, D is TRBD2 (6 bases). V lost 4 bases, J lost 4 bases, and 14 bases lay in between. This CDR3 comprises 15 residues. Germline V CDR1 and CDR2: SEHNR, FQNEAQ (reference sequence).

The V call is TRBV6-5, the J call TRBJ1-2; TRBD1 agrees at 7 bases. Germline-derived CDR1 and CDR2 are MNHEY and SVGAGI. This CDR3 has 16 amino acids. V lost 2 bases, J lost 2 bases, and 8 bases stayed unmatched. In DNA, the CDR3 is TGTGCCAGCAGTTACCGGAGGACAGGAGGAAACTATGGCTACACCTTC. Protein: CASSYRRTGGNYGYTF.

The chain is built from TRBV4-3 and TRBJ1-1; TRBD1 is a possible D gene (6 bases). In germline, CDR1 is LGHNA, CDR2 YSLEER. There are 13 residues in the CDR3. Between the trimmed V and J ends, which lost 4 bases and 3 bases, there was a span of 9 bases. For the CDR3, the DNA is TGCGCCAGCAGCCGTGCAGGGGACACTGAAGCTTTCTTT. This translates into CASSRAGDTEAFF.

The chain combines TRBV6-6 with TRBJ2-1, with TRBD1 identical over 7 bases. Germline V gives CDR1 MNHNY, CDR2 SVGAGI (reference sequence). The CDR3 totals 16 residues. With V trimmed by 6 bases and J by 10 bases, 18 bases remained unmatched. DNA for the CDR3: TGTGCCAGCAGGAAGGACAGGCGGCGGCCTACCGACGAGCAGTTCTTC. Translated, it gives CASRKDRRRPTDEQFF.

The V and J genes are TRBV18 and TRBJ1-1; D unclear. This CDR3 is built from 14 residues. Germline loops: CDR1 KGHSH, CDR2 LQKENI. Trimming cost V 5 bases and J 4 bases, with 14 bases left between them. The CDR3 spells CASSTNQAGTEAFF. The CDR3 nucleotides are TGTGCCAGCTCAACGAATCAGGCGGGCACTGAAGCTTTCTTT.